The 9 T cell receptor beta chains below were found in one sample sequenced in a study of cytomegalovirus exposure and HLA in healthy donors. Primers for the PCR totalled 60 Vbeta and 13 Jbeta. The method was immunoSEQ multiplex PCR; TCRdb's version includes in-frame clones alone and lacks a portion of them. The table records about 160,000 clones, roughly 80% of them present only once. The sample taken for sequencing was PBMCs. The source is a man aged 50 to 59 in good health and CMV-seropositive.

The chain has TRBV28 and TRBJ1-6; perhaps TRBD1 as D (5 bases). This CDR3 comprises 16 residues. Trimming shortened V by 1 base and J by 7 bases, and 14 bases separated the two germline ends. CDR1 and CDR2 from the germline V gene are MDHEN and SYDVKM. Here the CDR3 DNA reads TGTGCCAGCAGTTTATCGGCCCGACAGCAAAATTCACCCCTCCACTTT. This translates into CASSLSARQQNSPLHF. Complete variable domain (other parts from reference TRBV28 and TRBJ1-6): DVKVTQSSRYLVKRTGEKVFLECVQDMDHENMFWYRQDPGLGLRLIYFSYDVKMKEKGDIPEGYSVSREKKERFSLILESASTNQTSMYLCASSLSARQQNSPLHFGNGTRLTVT.

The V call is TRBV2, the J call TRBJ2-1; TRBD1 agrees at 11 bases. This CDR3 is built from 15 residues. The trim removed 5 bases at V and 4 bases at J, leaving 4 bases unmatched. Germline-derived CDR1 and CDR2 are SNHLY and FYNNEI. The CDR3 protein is CASSRGQGGYNEQFF. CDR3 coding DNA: TGTGCCAGCAGTCGGGGACAGGGGGGATACAATGAGCAGTTCTTC.

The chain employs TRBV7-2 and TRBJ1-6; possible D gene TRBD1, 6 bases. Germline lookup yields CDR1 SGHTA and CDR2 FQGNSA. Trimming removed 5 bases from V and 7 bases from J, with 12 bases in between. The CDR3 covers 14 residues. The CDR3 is CASSPGRGNSPLHF. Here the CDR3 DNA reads TGTGCCAGCAGCCCCGGTAGGGGGAATTCACCCCTCCACTTT.

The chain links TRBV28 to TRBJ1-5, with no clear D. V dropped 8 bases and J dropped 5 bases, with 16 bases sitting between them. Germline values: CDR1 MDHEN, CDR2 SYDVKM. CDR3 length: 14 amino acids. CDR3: CASSRRLGDQPQHF. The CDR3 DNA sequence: TGTGCCAGCTCCCGACGACTCGGGGATCAGCCCCAGCATTTT.

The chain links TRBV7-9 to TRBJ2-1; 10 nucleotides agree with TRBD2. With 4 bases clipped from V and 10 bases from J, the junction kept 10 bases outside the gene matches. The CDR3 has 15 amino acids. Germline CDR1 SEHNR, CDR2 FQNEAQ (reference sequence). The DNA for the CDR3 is TGTGCCAGCAGCTCGACGAGGCTAGCGGGAGACGAGCAGTTCTTC. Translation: CASSSTRLAGDEQFF.

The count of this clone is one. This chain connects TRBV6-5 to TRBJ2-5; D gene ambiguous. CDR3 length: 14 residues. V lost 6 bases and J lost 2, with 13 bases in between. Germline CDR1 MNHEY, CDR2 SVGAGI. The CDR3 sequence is CASSLRGRQETQYF. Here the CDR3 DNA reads TGTGCCAGCAGCCTCCGAGGTAGACAAGAGACCCAGTACTTC.

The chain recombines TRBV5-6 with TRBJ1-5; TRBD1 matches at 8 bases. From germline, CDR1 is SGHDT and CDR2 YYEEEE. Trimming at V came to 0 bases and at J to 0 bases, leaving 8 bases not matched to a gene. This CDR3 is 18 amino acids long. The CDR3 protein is CASSLGQGAAYSNQPQHF. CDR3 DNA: TGTGCCAGCAGCTTGGGTCAGGGGGCGGCCTATAGCAATCAGCCCCAGCATTTT.

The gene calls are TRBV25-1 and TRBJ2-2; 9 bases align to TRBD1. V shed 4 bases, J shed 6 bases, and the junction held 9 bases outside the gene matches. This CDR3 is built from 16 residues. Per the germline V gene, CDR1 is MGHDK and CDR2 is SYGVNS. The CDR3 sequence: CASSAYRDRDAGELFF. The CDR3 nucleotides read TGTGCCAGCAGTGCCTACCGGGACAGGGATGCCGGGGAGCTGTTTTTT.

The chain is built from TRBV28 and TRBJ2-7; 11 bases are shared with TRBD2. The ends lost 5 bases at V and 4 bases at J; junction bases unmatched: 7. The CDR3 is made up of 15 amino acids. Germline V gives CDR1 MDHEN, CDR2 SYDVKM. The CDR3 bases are TGTGCCAGCAGTAATAGCGGGGGGGCCAATTACGAGCAGTACTTC. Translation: CASSNSGGANYEQYF.